The 12 T cell receptor beta chains presented below share a single source sample, sequenced in a study of T cells in localized non-small cell lung cancer. The data were produced by immunoSEQ multiplex PCR, yet TCRdb's version contains in-frame clones alone and is incomplete. The data show tens of thousands of clones, with roughly 90% seen just once and less than 7% held by the top ten. Sequencing was performed on PBMCs, taken before any cancer treatment. The receptors shown here come from a man aged 35 to 69 with stage II lung adenocarcinoma.

The chain couples TRBV14 to TRBJ2-7; the match to TRBD2 covers 11 bases. Trimming removed 5 bases from V and 4 bases from J; junction bases left unmatched: 4. In germline, CDR1 is SGHDN, CDR2 FVKESK. The CDR3 is 14 residues long. This CDR3 reads CASSVLAGGYEQYF. The DNA for the CDR3 is TGTGCCAGCAGCGTGCTAGCGGGAGGTTACGAGCAGTACTTC. Looking up the rest from reference TRBV14 and TRBJ2-7 gives the full variable domain: EAGVTQFPSHSVIEKGQTVTLRCDPISGHDNLYWYRRVMGKEIKFLLHFVKESKQDESGMPNNRFLAERTGGTYSTLKVQPAELEDSGVYFCASSVLAGGYEQYFGPGTRLTVT.

This rearrangement joins TRBV7-3 to TRBJ1-2; D is unclear. Germline loops: CDR1 SGHTA, CDR2 FQGTGA. Trimming shortened V by 2 bases and J by 6 bases, and 10 bases separated the two germline ends. CDR3 size: 13 residues. The CDR3 loop is CASSLYPRDGYTF. The CDR3 nucleotides read TGTGCCAGCAGCTTATACCCGAGGGATGGCTACACCTTC.

The chain employs TRBV7-9 and TRBJ1-1; tentative D call: TRBD1 (5 bases). Germline V gene data show CDR1 as SEHNR and CDR2 as FQNEAQ (reference sequence). The CDR3 is 16 residues long. The V gene lost 0 bases and the J gene lost 2 bases, with 13 bases spanning the gap. As DNA, the CDR3 is TGTGCCAGCAGCTTAGCGGGCGGGGGTGCAAACACTGAAGCTTTCTTT. It is translated as CASSLAGGGANTEAFF.

This chain joins TRBV6-6 and TRBJ2-1; 12 bases map to TRBD2. Germline CDR1 MNHNY, CDR2 SVGAGI (reference sequence). The V and J ends lost 1 base and 5 bases, in that order; junction bases with no gene match: 3. The CDR3 has 16 residues. CDR3 sequence (DNA): TGTGCCAGCAGTTACTTCCTAGCGGGGGGGGACAATGAGCAGTTCTTC. Translation gives CASSYFLAGGDNEQFF.

J is TRBJ1-2 and V is TRBV27; D is unclear. The V end was cut by 5 bases, the J end by 0 bases, with 10 bases between. CDR1 and CDR2 from the germline V gene are MNHEY and SMNVEV (reference sequence). The CDR3 extends over 14 amino acids. CDR3 DNA sequence: TGTGCCAGCAGTATTCACGAGACTAACTATGGCTACACCTTC. It codes for CASSIHETNYGYTF.

This chain connects TRBV29-1 to TRBJ2-5; D uncertain. Germline loops: CDR1 SQVTM, CDR2 ANQGSEA. The CDR3 extends over 10 amino acids. Trimming cost V 4 bases and J 5 bases, with 5 bases left between them. The CDR3 spells CSVVSETQYF. The CDR3 DNA is TGCAGCGTTGTCAGTGAGACCCAGTACTTC. The variable domain in full, completed from reference TRBV29-1 and TRBJ2-5, reads SAVISQKPSRDICQRGTSLTIQCQVDSQVTMMFWYRQQPGQSLTLIATANQGSEATYESGFVIDKFPISRPNLTFSTLTVSNMSPEDSSIYLCSVVSETQYFGPGTRLLVL.

This chain uses TRBV13 with TRBJ2-7, with 10 bases that match TRBD2. The CDR3 extends over 15 amino acids. J gave up 1 base and V 4 bases, and 4 bases lay outside the gene matches. The germline V gene encodes CDR1 PRHDT and CDR2 FYEKMQ (reference sequence). The CDR3 bases are TGTGCCAGCAGCTCCCATAGCGGGGGGTCCTACGAGCAGTACTTC. Its translation is CASSSHSGGSYEQYF. The variable domain in full, with the rest retrieved from reference TRBV13 and TRBJ2-7, is AAGVIQSPRHLIKEKRETATLKCYPIPRHDTVYWYQQGPGQDPQFLISFYEKMQSDKGSIPDRFSAQQFSDYHSELNMSSLELGDSALYFCASSSHSGGSYEQYFGPGTRLTVT.

This clone was recorded once. This rearrangement joins TRBV4-2 to TRBJ1-1, with TRBD1 as a possible D gene (6 bases). CDR3 size: 14 residues. V shed 0 bases and J shed 5 bases, with 10 bases lying between them. The germline V gene has CDR1 LGHNA and CDR2 YNFKEQ. The CDR3: CASSQESGETEAFF. CDR3 DNA sequence: TGTGCCAGCAGCCAAGAATCAGGGGAAACTGAAGCTTTCTTT.

The genes are TRBV7-2 and TRBJ2-2, with 7 bases aligning to TRBD1. CDR3 length: 16 amino acids. Germline V lookup: CDR1 SGHTA, CDR2 FQGNSA. J lost 0 bases, V lost 0 bases, and 1 base had no gene match. The DNA for the CDR3 is TGTGCCAGCAGCTTAGCAGGGGGCTCGAACACCGGGGAGCTGTTTTTT. Protein product: CASSLAGGSNTGELFF.

The chain is built from TRBV7-9 and TRBJ2-5; D possibly uses TRBD1 or TRBD2 (5 bases each). V lost 5 bases and J lost 2, with 24 bases in between. This CDR3 contains 18 residues. Per germline, CDR1 SEHNR and CDR2 FQNEAQ (reference sequence). The CDR3, as DNA: TGTGCCAGCAGCATAAGGCCAGGACGGTGGGGGTATCAAGAGACCCAGTACTTC. Translating it yields CASSIRPGRWGYQETQYF.

This sequence joins TRBV2 and TRBJ2-5, with no clear D. Looked up from germline, CDR1 is SNHLY and CDR2 is FYNNEI. The length of the CDR3 is 13 residues. Trimming stripped 0 bases from V and 6 bases from J, with 8 bases between. CDR3 region: CASSEAWAKTQYF. The CDR3 nucleotides are TGTGCCAGCAGTGAAGCGTGGGCAAAGACCCAGTACTTC.

The chain employs TRBV5-1 and TRBJ1-2; TRBD1 is a possible D gene (6 bases). CDR1 SGHRS and CDR2 YFSETQ come from the germline V gene. V was shortened by 0 bases and J by 1 base, with 7 bases between the two germline ends. The CDR3 length is 14 residues. This CDR3 reads CASSLEGGNYGYTF. The CDR3 DNA sequence: TGCGCCAGCAGCTTGGAGGGGGGTAACTATGGCTACACCTTC.